These 30 T cell receptor beta chains were sequenced from one sample in a study of CD8 T cells in Susac syndrome (dated 2019 in TCRdb). The library came from the immunoSEQ multiplex PCR assay. RNA was extracted using the RNeasy kit, and roughly 0.5 to 1 microgram was reverse transcribed with random hexamers. The public reads were quality trimmed at Q25 with fastp and then assembled into clones with MiXCR by TCRdb, keeping productive beta chains. Every CDR3 protein is listed once, alongside the most common genes and DNA of its rows. A total of roughly 120,000 distinct CDR3 sequences appear in this sample, roughly 95% of them only once. The ten top clones hold approximately 0.093% of the sample. Sequenced: CD4+ T cells from PBMCs. Source of these receptors: a human donor in good health.

The table lists this clonotype with a count of one. The chain has TRBV25-1 and TRBJ2-7; weak D call: TRBD1 (5 bases). The CDR3 covers 14 residues. Germline CDR1 and CDR2: MGHDK and SYGVNS. The ends were cut back, 1 base at V and 4 bases at J, with 11 bases in the middle. CDR3 amino acids: CASSESGRDYEQYF. CDR3 in DNA: TGTGCCAGCAGTGAATCGGGCAGGGATTACGAGCAGTACTTC.

This clonotype is a singleton in its sample. The V gene is TRBV3-1, the J gene TRBJ1-1; D uncertain. This CDR3 is built from 16 residues. V was trimmed by 0 bases and J by 3 bases, leaving 14 bases between them. Germline V lookup: CDR1 LGHDT, CDR2 YNNKEL (reference sequence). The CDR3 DNA reads TGTGCCAGCAGCCAAGACGGCGGCCTGAGGGACACTGAAGCTTTCTTT. It encodes CASSQDGGLRDTEAFF.

This chain links TRBV18 with TRBJ1-1, with D unresolved. The CDR3 consists of 13 residues. Germline CDR1 is KGHSH and CDR2 is LQKENI. Between the trimmed V and J ends, which lost 2 bases and 5 bases, there was a span of 9 bases. This CDR3 is CASSPIAGTEAFF. The CDR3 region has the DNA TGTGCCAGCTCACCAATAGCGGGGACTGAAGCTTTCTTT.

The J gene is TRBJ1-1, the V gene TRBV6-5; D is unresolved. The CDR3 loop spans 17 amino acids. The V gene's germline CDR1 is MNHEY and CDR2 SVGAGI. V shed 0 bases and J shed 0 bases, with 14 bases lying between them. The CDR3 loop is CASSYSSRVSMNTEAFF. The CDR3, as DNA: TGTGCCAGCAGTTACTCGAGCCGGGTATCGATGAACACTGAAGCTTTCTTT.

This chain uses TRBV5-1 with TRBJ2-7; 9 bases match TRBD2. The CDR3 consists of 15 residues. Germline loops: CDR1 SGHRS, CDR2 YFSETQ. The V and J ends lost 0 bases and 2 bases, in that order; junction bases with no gene match: 3. CDR3: CASSLGAGGPYEQYF. The DNA for the CDR3 is TGCGCCAGCAGCTTGGGTGCGGGGGGGCCCTACGAGCAGTACTTC.

The chain links TRBV14 to TRBJ2-3; the D is unclear. The CDR3 has 16 amino acids. Germline assignment: CDR1 SGHDN and CDR2 FVKESK. The ends were cut back, 0 bases at V and 0 bases at J, with 10 bases in the middle. In DNA form, the CDR3 reads TGTGCCAGCAGCCAAGATCTCACAGCTAGCACAGATACGCAGTATTTT. Its protein product is CASSQDLTASTDTQYF.

The genes are TRBV18 and TRBJ1-5; D is possibly TRBD1 (6 bases). Germline V gene sequence: CDR1 KGHSH, CDR2 LQKENI. With 0 bases removed from V and 7 bases from J, the gap between germline ends came to 13 bases. This CDR3 spans 15 amino acids. CDR3 in DNA: TGTGCCAGCTCACCACCGGGGGCGTCCAGCCAGCCCCAGCATTTT. Its protein is CASSPPGASSQPQHF.

Regarding this clonotype: An end of the junction does not agree with germline; a read error may underlie this. The chain has TRBV5-1 and TRBJ1-1, with TRBD1 identical over 8 bases. The CDR3 length is 15 residues. Germline lookup yields CDR1 SGHRS and CDR2 YFSETQ. The CDR3 sequence is CASSSLTGDGTEAFF. CDR3 nucleotides: TGTGCCAGCAGCTCCTTGACAGGGGATGGGACTGAAGCTTTCTTT.

V gene TRBV7-3 combines with J gene TRBJ2-2; D remains unclear. The V end was cut by 5 bases, the J end by 1 base, with 8 bases between. Germline assignment: CDR1 SGHTA and CDR2 FQGTGA. CDR3 size: 14 residues. The CDR3 DNA is TGTGCCAGCAGCCCTCTACAGAACACCGGGGAGCTGTTTTTT. Translation: CASSPLQNTGELFF.

V gene TRBV29-1 combines with J gene TRBJ2-7, with D possibly TRBD2 on 5 matching bases. CDR1 is SQVTM, CDR2 ANQGSEA, per germline. Trimming shortened V by 4 bases and J by 2 bases, and 9 bases separated the two germline ends. This CDR3 is built from 12 residues. This chain's CDR3 is CSVVAEAYEQYF. The CDR3 DNA follows: TGCAGCGTTGTGGCGGAGGCCTACGAGCAGTACTTC.

The chain employs TRBV12-3 or TRBV12-4 and TRBJ1-1, with 7 positions matching TRBD1. This CDR3 contains 12 residues. Trimming removed 10 bases from V and 5 bases from J; junction bases left unmatched: 7. The CDR3 protein is CATRQGRTEAFF. The CDR3 nucleotides are TGTGCCACCCGACAGGGAAGAACTGAAGCTTTCTTT.

This chain's CDR3 is CASSQSWVLGTGHKEQYF. The CDR3 DNA sequence: TGCGCCAGCAGTCAATCGTGGGTGCTTGGGACAGGACATAAAGAGCAGTACTTC. The chain links TRBV23-1 to TRBJ2-7; TRBD1 matches at 8 bases. TRBV23-1 is identified as an open reading frame with a role that is uncertain. The length of the CDR3 is 18 residues. The V and J ends lost 0 bases and 7 bases, in that order; junction bases with no gene match: 17.

This sequence joins TRBV6-1 and TRBJ2-2; 10 bases align to TRBD1. The CDR3 is 15 amino acids. CDR1 is MNHNS, CDR2 SASEGT, per germline. Trimming removed 7 bases from V and 3 bases from J; junction bases left unmatched: 5. This chain's CDR3 is CASKQDRGDTGELFF. The CDR3, as DNA: TGTGCCAGCAAACAGGACAGGGGGGACACCGGGGAGCTGTTTTTT.

The genes are TRBV5-1 and TRBJ1-1; possibly TRBD1 for D (5 bases). The V and J ends lost 0 bases and 6 bases respectively, with 9 bases between them. The germline V gene encodes CDR1 SGHRS and CDR2 YFSETQ. CDR3 length: 13 amino acids. The CDR3 protein is CASSLVGTPEAFF. The CDR3 nucleotides read TGCGCCAGCAGCTTGGTAGGGACCCCTGAAGCTTTCTTT.

The rearrangement uses TRBV3-1 and TRBJ2-7, with TRBD2 identical over 12 bases. CDR1 LGHDT and CDR2 YNNKEL come from the germline V gene (reference sequence). CDR3 size: 16 residues. Trimming took 1 base from V and 1 from J; bases not matched to a gene: 2. CDR3 residues: CASSQGTSGVSYEQYF. The CDR3 DNA reads as TGTGCCAGCAGCCAAGGGACTAGCGGGGTTTCCTACGAGCAGTACTTC.

The rearrangement links TRBV5-4 to TRBJ2-5; 8 bases line up with TRBD2. V gave up 0 bases and J gave up 4 bases; unmatched junction bases: 5. The CDR3 covers 15 residues. Looked up from germline, CDR1 is SGHNT and CDR2 is YYREEE (reference sequence). The CDR3 here is CASSLEFSGRETQYF. The CDR3 DNA sequence: TGTGCCAGCAGCTTGGAGTTCAGCGGGAGAGAGACCCAGTACTTC.

The genes are TRBV12-3 or TRBV12-4 and TRBJ1-5; D unresolved. The CDR3 runs to 12 residues. The V and J ends lost 7 bases and 0 bases respectively, with 4 bases between them. CDR3 in DNA: TGTGCCAGCACAACTAGCAATCAGCCCCAGCATTTT. Encoded protein: CASTTSNQPQHF.

The rearrangement links TRBV29-1 to TRBJ1-2, with 10 bases aligning to TRBD1. Germline V gene sequence: CDR1 SQVTM, CDR2 ANQGSEA. Trimming at V came to 4 bases and at J to 5 bases, leaving 7 bases not matched to a gene. CDR3 length equals 14 residues. CDR3 protein: CSVGPRDRGYGYTF. DNA for the CDR3: TGCAGCGTTGGCCCTCGGGACAGGGGATATGGCTACACCTTC.

For the CDR3, the DNA is TGTGCCAGCAGTGAATATTGGCGGGGGGGCCGCCCAGATACGCAGTATTTT. As protein: CASSEYWRGGRPDTQYF. This chain connects TRBV25-1 to TRBJ2-3, with TRBD2 matching 9 bases. Germline V CDR1 and CDR2: MGHDK, SYGVNS. CDR3 length: 17 amino acids. V was pared by 0 bases and J by 4 bases, with 8 bases of the junction left unmatched.

The chain uses TRBV30 and TRBJ2-5; perhaps TRBD2 as D (5 bases). CDR3 length: 14 residues. The V end was cut by 3 bases, the J end by 5 bases, with 16 bases between. Germline V CDR1 and CDR2: GTSNPN, SVGIG (reference sequence). The CDR3 spells CAWSIRSGRETQYF. CDR3 nucleotides: TGTGCCTGGAGCATTAGGAGCGGCCGGGAGACCCAGTACTTC.

The chain couples TRBV30 to TRBJ1-2; the D is unclear. The CDR3 contains 12 residues. The germline gives CDR1 GTSNPN, CDR2 SVGIG (reference sequence). The V gene lost 0 bases and the J gene lost 4 bases, with 6 bases spanning the gap. CDR3 coding DNA: TGTGCCTGGAGTGTTTTCAGCTATGGCTACACCTTC. This gives the protein CAWSVFSYGYTF.

This clonotype was found once. V usage is TRBV13 and J usage is TRBJ1-2, with TRBD1 identical over 8 bases. V shed 5 bases and J 4 bases; nucleotides not matched to a gene: 9. In germline, CDR1 is PRHDT, CDR2 FYEKMQ (reference sequence). The CDR3 has 15 residues. CDR3 bases: TGTGCCAGCAGCCCGAGACAGGGGTCTAGCTATGGCTACACCTTC. Translation: CASSPRQGSSYGYTF.

The chain employs TRBV7-9 and TRBJ2-5; 7 nucleotides agree with TRBD2. Trimming took 10 bases from V and 4 from J; bases not matched to a gene: 6. The CDR3 is 12 amino acids. Germline V lookup: CDR1 SEHNR, CDR2 FQNEAQ (reference sequence). CDR3 region: CATQGGRETQYF. The CDR3 DNA follows: TGTGCCACCCAGGGAGGGAGAGAGACCCAGTACTTC. Full variable domain (remainder filled in from reference TRBV7-9 and TRBJ2-5): DTGVSQNPRHKITKRGQNVTFRCDPISEHNRLYWYRQTLGQGPEFLTYFQNEAQLEKSRLLSDRFSAERPKGSFSTLEIQRTEQGDSAMYLCATQGGRETQYFGPGTRLLVL.

The V and J genes are TRBV20-1 and TRBJ1-4; 9 bases fit TRBD1. This CDR3 contains 13 residues. CDR1 is DFQATT and CDR2 is SNEGSKA in the germline V gene (reference sequence). The CDR3, as DNA: TGCGGATACCGGGACAGGGTTCATGAAAAACTGTTTTTT. Translating gives CGYRDRVHEKLFF.

The chain recombines TRBV18 with TRBJ1-1; no clear D. The germline V and J ends were trimmed by 3 bases and 0 bases, with 2 bases remaining between them. Germline CDR1 is KGHSH and CDR2 is LQKENI. The length of the CDR3 is 12 residues. CDR3 nucleotide sequence: TGTGCCAGCTCACCTCTGAACACTGAAGCTTTCTTT. Translated, it gives CASSPLNTEAFF.

This clonotype was detected only a few times. The genes are TRBV18 and TRBJ1-2; D call uncertain. The CDR3 totals 13 residues. Germline-derived CDR1 and CDR2 are KGHSH and LQKENI. The ends were cut back, 3 bases at V and 3 bases at J, with 8 bases in the middle. In DNA, the CDR3 is TGTGCCAGCTCACCCCAAGGAGACTATGGCTACACCTTC. Its translation is CASSPQGDYGYTF.

The count of this clonotype is one. The chain couples TRBV29-1 to TRBJ1-5; D gene ambiguous. V shed 6 bases and J shed 2 bases, with 5 bases lying between them. The CDR3 is made up of 11 amino acids. CDR1 SQVTM and CDR2 ANQGSEA come from the germline V gene. CDR3 nucleotide sequence: TGCAGCGTGGGAGGCAATCAGCCCCAGCATTTT. The encoded protein is CSVGGNQPQHF.

The genes are TRBV20-1 and TRBJ1-6; D might be TRBD1 (6 bases). The CDR3 runs 16 residues. Germline lookup yields CDR1 DFQATT and CDR2 SNEGSKA (reference sequence). Trimming took off 6 bases at V and 0 bases at J, with 15 bases between the two ends. CDR3 loop: CSAQTGSSSYNSPLHF. For the CDR3, the DNA is TGCAGTGCCCAGACAGGATCGAGCTCCTATAATTCACCCCTCCACTTT.

The chain couples TRBV3-1 to TRBJ2-3; TRBD2 matches 7 bases. Germline V lookup: CDR1 LGHDT, CDR2 YNNKEL (reference sequence). The CDR3 totals 13 residues. Trimming took 6 bases from V and 5 from J; bases not matched to a gene: 5. The DNA for the CDR3 is TGTGCCAGCAGGCGGAGCGGGGAAGATACGCAGTATTTT. Its protein product is CASRRSGEDTQYF.

The gene calls are TRBV12-3 or TRBV12-4 and TRBJ2-7, with D unclear. V lost 5 bases and J 2 bases, leaving 10 bases between the germline ends. The CDR3 spans 13 residues. CDR3 DNA sequence: TGTGCCAGCAGTCCTAGAATCCCCTACGAGCAGTACTTC. This encodes CASSPRIPYEQYF.